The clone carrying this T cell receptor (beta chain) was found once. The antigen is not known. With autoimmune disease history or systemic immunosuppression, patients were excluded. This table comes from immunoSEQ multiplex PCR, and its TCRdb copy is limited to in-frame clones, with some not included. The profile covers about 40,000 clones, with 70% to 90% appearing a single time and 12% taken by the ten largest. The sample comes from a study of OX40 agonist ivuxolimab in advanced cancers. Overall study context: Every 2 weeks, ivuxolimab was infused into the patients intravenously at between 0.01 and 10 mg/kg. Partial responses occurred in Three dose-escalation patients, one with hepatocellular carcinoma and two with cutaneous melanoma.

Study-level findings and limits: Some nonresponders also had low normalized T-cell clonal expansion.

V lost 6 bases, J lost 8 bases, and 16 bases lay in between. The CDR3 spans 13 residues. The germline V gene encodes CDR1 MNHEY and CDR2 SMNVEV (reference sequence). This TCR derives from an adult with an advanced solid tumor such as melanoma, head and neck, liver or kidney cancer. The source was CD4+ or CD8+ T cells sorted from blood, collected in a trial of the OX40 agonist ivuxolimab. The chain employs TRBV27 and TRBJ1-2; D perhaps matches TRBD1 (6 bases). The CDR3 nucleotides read TGTGCCAGCAGGAGGGGTACAGGGTTCGGCTACACCTTC. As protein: CASRRGTGFGYTF.